This T cell receptor beta chain appears in the sequencing data of a study of T cell responses to AZD1222 COVID-19 vaccine. Produced via immunoSEQ multiplex PCR; TCRdb's table is partial and in-frame only. The repertoire includes fewer than 75,000 clones, 85% of them detected once, and 15% to 20% sits in the top ten. For this clone: Its antigen is still unknown.

Looked up from germline, CDR1 is LNHDA and CDR2 is SQIVND (reference sequence). The CDR3 extends over 15 amino acids. V lost 4 bases, J lost 5 bases, and 6 bases stayed unmatched. Study-wide findings and caveats: There were repertoire samples only from the period after the peak T cell response. Baseline seropositivity occurred in only 5 to 7 AZD1222 recipients.

Specimen: peripheral blood, collected on day 0 of AZD1222 vaccination. This sequence was found in an adult in good health. The chain employs TRBV19 and TRBJ1-5; 9 nucleotides agree with TRBD1. CDR3 sequence: CASSTTGGNHQPQHF. The CDR3 coding sequence is TGTGCCAGTAGTACCACAGGGGGCAATCATCAGCCCCAGCATTTT.